This TCR beta chain was observed in a study of blood T cells in healthy people across ages. Findings and caveats of the study: TCR beta diversity, measured per million T cells, fell in a roughly linear way with age.

Each sample gave at least 6 million isolated PBMCs. This clonotype has a count of ten or more. Its antigen remains unidentified. A second PCR, run for roughly 7 to 12 cycles, used a sample-barcoded 5' primer plus a J-beta primer mix. Each CDR3 protein gets one entry after TCRdb re-called the 5' RACE reads with MiXCR. The data contain 630,000 or so distinct CDR3 sequences, approximately 30% of them singletons. This clonotype originated in a woman older than 75 in good health. Sequenced input: blood.

CDR3 DNA: TGTGCCAGCAGCTTACTGCCGGGGGCGGTCACAGATACGCAGTATTTT. Translation: CASSLLPGAVTDTQYF. The chain couples TRBV5-5 to TRBJ2-3; D possibly uses TRBD1 or TRBD2 (6 bases each). Germline values: CDR1 SGHKS, CDR2 YYEKEE (reference sequence). The CDR3 runs to 16 residues. Between the trimmed V and J ends, which lost 2 bases and 2 bases, there was a span of 15 bases.